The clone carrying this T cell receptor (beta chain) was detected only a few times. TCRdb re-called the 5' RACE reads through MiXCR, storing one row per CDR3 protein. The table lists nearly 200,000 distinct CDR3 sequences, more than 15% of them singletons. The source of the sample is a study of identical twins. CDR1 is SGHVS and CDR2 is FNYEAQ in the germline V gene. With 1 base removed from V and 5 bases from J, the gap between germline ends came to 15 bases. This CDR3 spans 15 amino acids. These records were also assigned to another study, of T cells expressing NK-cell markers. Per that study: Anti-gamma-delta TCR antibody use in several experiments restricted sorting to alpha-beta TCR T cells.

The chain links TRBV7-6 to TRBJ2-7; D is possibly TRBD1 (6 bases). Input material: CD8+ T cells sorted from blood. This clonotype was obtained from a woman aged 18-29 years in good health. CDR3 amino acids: CASSLVIQGMDEQYF. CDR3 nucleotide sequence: TGTGCCAGCAGCTTAGTAATACAGGGAATGGACGAGCAGTACTTC.